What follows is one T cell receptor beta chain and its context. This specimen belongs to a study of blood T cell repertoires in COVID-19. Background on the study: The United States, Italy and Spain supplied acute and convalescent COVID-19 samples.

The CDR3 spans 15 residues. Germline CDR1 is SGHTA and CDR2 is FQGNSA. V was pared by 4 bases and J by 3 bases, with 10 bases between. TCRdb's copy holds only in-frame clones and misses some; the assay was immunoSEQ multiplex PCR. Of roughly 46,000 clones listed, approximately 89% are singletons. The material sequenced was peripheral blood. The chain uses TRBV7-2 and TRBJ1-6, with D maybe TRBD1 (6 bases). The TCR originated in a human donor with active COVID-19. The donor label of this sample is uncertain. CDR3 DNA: TGTGCCAGCAGCTCTACAGGGATCTATAATTCACCCCTCCACTTT. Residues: CASSSTGIYNSPLHF.